Listed here are 19 T cell receptor beta chains from one sample, sequenced in a study of blood T cell repertoires in COVID-19 (dated by TCRdb to 2020 to 2021). Libraries were built with the immunoSEQ multiplex PCR assay. TCRdb took this table from immuneACCESS and kept in-frame rearrangements with V and J called. Such tables lack part of the clones; where checked against another copy, unresolved V genes explain under half of the gap, and the rest is unexplained. The table for this sample lists some 250,000 clones; about nine tenths of them were counted only once. In total, the top ten clones hold 2.3% of the sample. The material sequenced was PBMCs or T cells enriched from blood (not recorded which). These receptors all come from a woman between 40 and 55 years old with acute COVID-19.

The rearrangement uses TRBV15 and TRBJ2-3, with 16 bases fitting TRBD2. Germline values: CDR1 LNHNV, CDR2 YYDKDF (reference sequence). V shed 2 bases and J 5 bases; nucleotides not matched to a gene: 7. The CDR3 sequence is 18 residues long. CDR3: CATSRNEGLAGGRDTQYF. CDR3 in DNA: TGTGCCACCAGCAGAAACGAGGGACTAGCGGGGGGGCGAGATACGCAGTATTTT. Based on the CDR3 plus reference TRBV15 and TRBJ2-3, the full variable domain is DAMVIQNPRYQVTQFGKPVTLSCSQTLNHNVMYWYQQKSSQAPKLLFHYYDKDFNNEADTPDNFQSRRPNTSFCFLDIRSPGLGDTAMYLCATSRNEGLAGGRDTQYFGPGTRLTVL.

The chain combines TRBV7-9 with TRBJ2-2; TRBD1 is a possible D gene (6 bases). V lost 3 bases, J lost 3 bases, and 8 bases lay in between. This CDR3 region has 14 residues. Germline-derived CDR1 and CDR2 are SEHNR and FQNEAQ (reference sequence). The CDR3 loop is CASSFRQDTGELFF. In nucleotides, the CDR3 is TGTGCCAGCAGCTTCCGACAGGACACCGGGGAGCTGTTTTTT.

V usage is TRBV19 and J usage is TRBJ2-1; the match to TRBD2 covers 7 bases. This CDR3 has 16 residues. Unmatched junction bases numbered 10, after V lost 4 bases and J lost 4 bases. Germline V gene data show CDR1 as LNHDA and CDR2 as SQIVND (reference sequence). The CDR3 DNA sequence: TGTGCCAGTAGTAGCCTTTTGGCGGGAGCTTACAATGAGCAGTTCTTC. Translating gives CASSSLLAGAYNEQFF.

As regards this clone: The identical CDR3 is also encoded by other nucleotide sequences in the sample. This chain connects TRBV5-1 to TRBJ2-2, with a weak D call TRBD1 (5 bases). Looked up from germline, CDR1 is SGHRS and CDR2 is YFSETQ. The germline V and J ends were trimmed by 4 bases and 10 bases, with 17 bases remaining between them. CDR3 length: 14 amino acids. The CDR3 loop reads CASSPGWRGVELFF. CDR3 DNA: TGCGCCAGCAGCCCAGGGTGGAGAGGTGTGGAGCTGTTTTTT. Complete variable domain (other parts from reference TRBV5-1 and TRBJ2-2): KAGVTQTPRYLIKTRGQQVTLSCSPISGHRSVSWYQQTPGQGLQFLFEYFSETQRNKGNFPGRFSGRQFSNSRSEMNVSTLELGDSALYLCASSPGWRGVELFFGEGSRLTVL.

The genes are TRBV29-1 and TRBJ2-7; D is unresolved. The germline V and J ends were trimmed by 7 bases and 2 bases, with 9 bases remaining between them. There are 11 residues in the CDR3. CDR1 and CDR2 from the germline V gene are SQVTM and ANQGSEA. This CDR3 is CSAASTYEQYF. In DNA form, the CDR3 reads TGCAGCGCCGCTAGTACCTACGAGCAGTACTTC.

The V gene is TRBV5-1, the J gene TRBJ1-4; TRBD1 aligns across 8 bases. The CDR3 totals 15 residues. Germline lookup yields CDR1 SGHRS and CDR2 YFSETQ. The V and J ends lost 7 bases and 3 bases, in that order; junction bases with no gene match: 8. The CDR3 sequence: CASHQTGAANEKLFF. The CDR3 coding sequence is TGCGCCAGCCATCAGACAGGGGCAGCTAATGAAAAACTGTTTTTT.

The genes are TRBV13 and TRBJ1-4, with D uncertain. Deletions cut 5 bases from V and 5 bases from J, with 12 bases between. Germline CDR1 PRHDT, CDR2 FYEKMQ (reference sequence). The length of the CDR3 is 14 residues. CDR3 protein: CASSDGAGNEKLFF. CDR3 DNA: TGTGCCAGCAGCGACGGAGCGGGAAATGAAAAACTGTTTTTT.

This clone was observed a handful of times. This rearrangement joins TRBV5-1 to TRBJ1-1; D possibly corresponds to TRBD1 (5 bases). Germline CDR1 and CDR2: SGHRS and YFSETQ. The CDR3 runs to 13 residues. V lost 4 bases and J 1 base, leaving 8 bases between the germline ends. Here the CDR3 reads CASSETANTEAFF. As DNA, the CDR3 is TGCGCCAGCAGCGAGACAGCGAACACTGAAGCTTTCTTT.

The rearrangement joins TRBV23-1 to TRBJ2-1; 11 bases are a match to TRBD2. TRBV23-1 is an ORF, with its function uncertain. After removal of 7 bases from V and 5 bases from J, the junction contained 4 bases not matched to a gene. This CDR3 contains 14 residues. CDR3 region: CASTAGLADNEQFF. CDR3 bases: TGCGCCAGCACCGCGGGACTAGCGGACAATGAGCAGTTCTTC.

This chain joins TRBV7-9 and TRBJ1-1; D call uncertain. Trimming pared 5 bases from V and 7 bases from J, leaving 14 bases between. Germline CDR1 is SEHNR and CDR2 is FQNEAQ (reference sequence). There are 13 residues in the CDR3. The CDR3, as DNA: TGTGCCAGCAGCCCTGACGGGGTGGGTGAAGCTTTCTTT. As protein: CASSPDGVGEAFF.

This clone is a singleton in its sample. The V call is TRBV7-3, the J call TRBJ2-7; 7 bases fit TRBD1. V dropped 4 bases and J dropped 5; count of bases not matched to a gene: 5. CDR1 SGHTA and CDR2 FQGTGA come from the germline V gene. This CDR3 spans 13 amino acids. The CDR3 coding sequence is TGTGCCAGCAGCTCAGGGGGTGGTCACGAGCAGTACTTC. Residues: CASSSGGGHEQYF.

This chain connects TRBV15 to TRBJ1-5; the match to TRBD1 covers 9 bases. Trimming cost V 0 bases and J 6 bases; bases outside gene matches: 9. The V gene's germline CDR1 is LNHNV and CDR2 YYDKDF (reference sequence). This CDR3 is built from 17 residues. CDR3 amino acids: CATSRDDWTGDFQPQHF. The CDR3 region has the DNA TGTGCCACCAGCAGAGATGACTGGACAGGGGATTTTCAGCCCCAGCATTTT.

V and J are TRBV7-2 and TRBJ2-1; no clear D gene. The CDR3 is 15 amino acids. The germline CDR1 and CDR2 sequences are SGHTA and FQGNSA. Trimming left V 2 bases short and J 2 bases short, with 10 bases between. CDR3 in amino acids: CASSLNGSPYNEQFF. The CDR3 bases are TGTGCCAGCAGCTTAAATGGTAGTCCCTACAATGAGCAGTTCTTC.

This clone has only a few counts. The chain carries TRBV2 and TRBJ1-4, with 9 bases fitting TRBD1. Losses at the gene ends were 4 bases for V and 5 bases for J; bases not matched to a gene: 11. The germline V gene encodes CDR1 SNHLY and CDR2 FYNNEI. CDR3 length: 17 residues. As DNA, the CDR3 is TGTGCCAGCAGTGCCCATAGACCCGGGACAGGGAATGAAAAACTGTTTTTT. It encodes CASSAHRPGTGNEKLFF. The whole variable domain, remainder taken from reference TRBV2 and TRBJ1-4, is EPEVTQTPSHQVTQMGQEVILRCVPISNHLYFYWYRQILGQKVEFLVSFYNNEISEKSEIFDDQFSVERPDGSNFTLKIRSTKLEDSAMYFCASSAHRPGTGNEKLFFGSGTQLSVL.

The chain couples TRBV2 to TRBJ1-4, with D possibly being TRBD1 (5 bases). V shed 5 bases and J shed 3 bases, with 7 bases lying between them. Germline lookup yields CDR1 SNHLY and CDR2 FYNNEI. The CDR3 covers 13 residues. CDR3 bases: TGTGCCAGCAGTTTACAGGCTAATGAAAAACTGTTTTTT. Translating gives CASSLQANEKLFF.

The chain links TRBV25-1 to TRBJ1-1; tentative D call: TRBD1 (5 bases). CDR3 length: 15 amino acids. CDR1 MGHDK and CDR2 SYGVNS come from the germline V gene. V was trimmed by 3 bases and J by 0 bases, leaving 11 bases between them. CDR3 coding DNA: TGTGCCAGCAGTGACCAGGGAACCATGAACACTGAAGCTTTCTTT. Amino acids: CASSDQGTMNTEAFF.

The chain joins TRBV5-4 to TRBJ1-1; 9 bases match TRBD1. The V segment lost 3 bases and the J segment 4 bases; nucleotides outside the gene matches: 7. The CDR3 has 15 amino acids. Looked up from germline, CDR1 is SGHNT and CDR2 is YYREEE (reference sequence). The CDR3: CASSSDRGSGTEAFF. The CDR3 DNA sequence: TGTGCCAGCAGCTCGGACAGGGGTTCAGGCACTGAAGCTTTCTTT.

The V gene is TRBV9, the J gene TRBJ2-7; 7 positions match TRBD1. The V gene end was trimmed by 2 bases and the J gene end by 0 bases; junction bases not matched to a gene: 2. This CDR3 comprises 14 residues. Germline CDR1 SGDLS, CDR2 YYNGEE. The CDR3 here is CASSVRDSSYEQYF. The CDR3 region has the DNA TGTGCCAGCAGCGTGAGGGACAGCTCCTACGAGCAGTACTTC.

The rearrangement joins TRBV5-4 to TRBJ1-2; 8 bases fit TRBD1. CDR1 and CDR2 from the germline V gene are SGHNT and YYREEE (reference sequence). The CDR3 spans 15 residues. V shed 5 bases, J shed 6 bases, and the junction held 12 bases outside the gene matches. The CDR3 region is CASSNGQGQTNGYTF. The CDR3 region has the DNA TGTGCCAGCAGTAACGGACAGGGACAGACGAATGGCTACACCTTC. The whole variable domain, filled in from reference TRBV5-4 and TRBJ1-2, reads ETGVTQSPTHLIKTRGQQVTLRCSSQSGHNTVSWYQQALGQGPQFIFQYYREEENGRGNFPPRFSGLQFPNYSSELNVNALELDDSALYLCASSNGQGQTNGYTFGSGTRLTVV.